Listed here are 23 T cell receptor beta chains from one sample, sequenced in a study of T-cell reconstitution after alpha-beta-depleted transplantation in children. Unique molecular identifiers were incorporated during preparation of the TCRbeta library. MiXCR, applied by TCRdb to the PCR reads, yields one record per CDR3 protein. The sample consists of more than 90,000 distinct CDR3 sequences, 10% of them appearing once. Sequenced material: PBMCs, taken before TCRalphabeta/CD19-depleted stem cell transplant. The receptor source for this set is a boy younger than 10 with acute lymphoblastic leukemia, due to receive a stem cell transplant.

The chain links TRBV6-5 to TRBJ2-2, with D perhaps matching TRBD1 (6 bases). The CDR3 runs to 17 residues. Per germline, CDR1 MNHEY and CDR2 SVGAGI. Trimming pared 2 bases from V and 1 base from J, leaving 14 bases between. The CDR3: CASSYVIKDRNTGELFF. In nucleotides, the CDR3 is TGTGCCAGCAGTTACGTCATAAAGGACAGGAACACCGGGGAGCTGTTTTTT.

The chain is built from TRBV9 and TRBJ2-1; TRBD2 aligns across 9 bases. The CDR3 is 15 residues long. CDR1 and CDR2 from the germline V gene are SGDLS and YYNGEE. V lost 4 bases and J lost 2; bases outside the gene matches: 4. CDR3 in DNA: TGTGCCAGCAGCTCCTCTAGCGGGACCTACAATGAGCAGTTCTTC. Its translation: CASSSSSGTYNEQFF.

The chain combines TRBV29-1 with TRBJ2-7; possibly TRBD1 for D (5 bases). V was pared by 0 bases and J by 3 bases, with 9 bases between. CDR1 SQVTM and CDR2 ANQGSEA come from the germline V gene. This CDR3 region has 13 residues. The CDR3 DNA is TGCAGCGTTGAAGATCGTACAGGCTACGAGCAGTACTTC. It yields the protein CSVEDRTGYEQYF.

V and J are TRBV6-1 and TRBJ1-1; TRBD1 matches at 8 bases. Germline V lookup: CDR1 MNHNS, CDR2 SASEGT. The length of the CDR3 is 13 residues. The junction had 1 base not matched to a gene; V was cut back by 3 bases and J by 4 bases. CDR3 DNA: TGTGCCAGCAGTGACAGGGGGCTCACTGAAGCTTTCTTT. This encodes CASSDRGLTEAFF.

The chain uses TRBV5-1 and TRBJ2-3; 14 nucleotides match TRBD2. The V and J ends lost 4 bases and 4 bases, in that order; junction bases with no gene match: 5. The germline V gene encodes CDR1 SGHRS and CDR2 YFSETQ. The CDR3 totals 16 residues. This CDR3 is CASSVGLAGGADTQYF. CDR3 DNA sequence: TGCGCCAGCAGCGTTGGACTAGCGGGAGGTGCAGATACGCAGTATTTT.

V and J are TRBV2 and TRBJ2-5; D remains ambiguous. V was shortened by 7 bases and J by 1 base, with 10 bases between the two germline ends. The CDR3 is 13 residues long. Germline V CDR1 and CDR2: SNHLY, FYNNEI. For the CDR3, the DNA is TGTGCCAGCAAACGTCACAGCCAAGAGACCCAGTACTTC. Translated, it gives CASKRHSQETQYF.

The J gene is TRBJ2-1, the V gene TRBV5-5; D is possibly TRBD2 (6 bases). The CDR3 consists of 17 residues. CDR1 is SGHKS and CDR2 is YYEKEE in the germline V gene (reference sequence). V was shortened by 3 bases and J by 7 bases, with 23 bases between the two germline ends. The CDR3 DNA reads as TGTGCCAGCAGCTCAGAACCCGGGACTGCACTCACAAATGAGCAGTTCTTC. Its protein product is CASSSEPGTALTNEQFF.

This clonotype was seen many times. The rearrangement uses TRBV20-1 and TRBJ2-5; no firm D call. This CDR3 comprises 15 residues. V gave up 4 bases and J gave up 1 base, with 16 bases separating them. The germline CDR1 and CDR2 sequences are DFQATT and SNEGSKA (reference sequence). The CDR3 sequence is CSATVDSHTQETQYF. As DNA, the CDR3 is TGCAGTGCTACCGTCGACTCCCATACCCAAGAGACCCAGTACTTC.

This clonotype was recorded many times. J is TRBJ1-3 and V is TRBV6-1; 7 nucleotides align to TRBD1. V lost 5 bases to trimming and J lost 4 bases; unmatched junction nucleotides: 5. Germline values: CDR1 MNHNS, CDR2 SASEGT. This CDR3 has 14 residues. CDR3 region: CASSPGTVGNTIYF. As DNA, the CDR3 is TGTGCCAGCAGTCCTGGGACAGTCGGAAACACCATATATTTT.

This chain links TRBV6-6 with TRBJ2-3, with D possibly matching TRBD2 (6 bases). V lost 5 bases to trimming and J lost 7 bases, with 10 bases between them. The CDR3 extends over 12 amino acids. The germline gives CDR1 MNHNY, CDR2 SVGAGI (reference sequence). CDR3 protein: CASSLEGYTQYF. For the CDR3, the DNA is TGTGCCAGCAGTCTGGAGGGGTATACGCAGTATTTT.

This clonotype was picked up a small number of times. The rearrangement joins TRBV7-9 to TRBJ2-1, with 8 positions matching TRBD2. The CDR3 covers 17 residues. Germline CDR1 reads SEHNR; CDR2 reads FQNEAQ (reference sequence). The junction had 14 bases not matched to a gene; V was cut back by 3 bases and J by 7 bases. In nucleotides, the CDR3 is TGTGCCAGCAGCTTCCTCCGAGATCCCGGGACTAGAAATGAGCAGTTCTTC. Amino acid sequence: CASSFLRDPGTRNEQFF.

This clonotype has at least ten counts. The chain is built from TRBV24-1 and TRBJ2-7; a weak D match, TRBD1 (6 bases). Trimming left V 3 bases short and J 0 bases short, with 8 bases between. The length of the CDR3 is 14 residues. CDR1 and CDR2 (germline): KGHDR, SFDVKD. The DNA of the CDR3 is TGTGCCACCAGTGATGGCAGGGGCTCCTACGAGCAGTACTTC. Translating gives CATSDGRGSYEQYF.

This clonotype was detected only a few times. The chain is built from TRBV5-1 and TRBJ1-2, with TRBD1 as a possible D gene (6 bases). Per the germline V gene, CDR1 is SGHRS and CDR2 is YFSETQ. The CDR3 is 15 amino acids. The V and J ends lost 4 bases and 2 bases respectively, with 15 bases between them. The CDR3 DNA sequence: TGCGCCAGCAGCCCACAGGGTTGGGGCAACTATGGCTACACCTTC. As protein: CASSPQGWGNYGYTF.

A note on this clonotype: It may be a read error: a sequence one base away is much more abundant. The chain joins TRBV29-1 to TRBJ2-3; 9 positions match TRBD2. The CDR3 length is 12 residues. The V gene's germline CDR1 is SQVTM and CDR2 ANQGSEA. CDR3 sequence reads: CSAGTSTDTLYF. The CDR3 DNA sequence: TGCAGCGCCGGGACTAGCACAGATACGCTGTATTTT.

The table lists this clonotype with a few counts. The gene calls are TRBV7-4 and TRBJ2-7; 8 nucleotides line up with TRBD1. Germline CDR1 is SGHVT and CDR2 is SQSDAQ. The J segment lost 2 bases and the V segment lost 0 bases, leaving 6 bases of the junction unmatched. The length of the CDR3 is 16 residues. The chain's CDR3 is CASSLASQGAPYEQYF. The CDR3 DNA is TGTGCCAGCAGCTTAGCTTCTCAGGGGGCCCCCTACGAGCAGTACTTC. The full variable domain, with the rest looked up from reference TRBV7-4 and TRBJ2-7, is GAGVSQSPRYKVAKRGRDVALRCDSISGHVTLYWYRQTLGQGSEVLTYSQSDAQRDKSGRPSGRFSAERPERSVSTLKIQRTEQGDSAVYLCASSLASQGAPYEQYFGPGTRLTVT.

The chain links TRBV25-1 to TRBJ2-1; no firm D call. The CDR3 is 17 amino acids. V shed 3 bases and J shed 0 bases, with 15 bases lying between them. Germline CDR1 MGHDK, CDR2 SYGVNS. The CDR3 sequence: CASSETHGPSSYNEQFF. CDR3 bases: TGTGCCAGCAGTGAGACCCACGGCCCGAGCTCCTACAATGAGCAGTTCTTC. Based on the CDR3 plus reference TRBV25-1 and TRBJ2-1, the full variable domain is EADIYQTPRYLVIGTGKKITLECSQTMGHDKMYWYQQDPGMELHLIHYSYGVNSTEKGDLSSESTVSRIRTEHFPLTLESARPSHTSQYLCASSETHGPSSYNEQFFGPGTRLTVL.

Only a few counts were recorded for this clonotype. This chain connects TRBV16 to TRBJ2-1; no clear D. Trimming stripped 0 bases from V and 3 bases from J, with 12 bases between. The CDR3 is 16 residues long. In germline, CDR1 is KGHSY, CDR2 FQNENV. The CDR3 DNA follows: TGTGCCAGCAGCCAATCGTTGGCGGTTTTCTACAATGAGCAGTTCTTC. The encoded protein is CASSQSLAVFYNEQFF.

A few counts support this clonotype. The chain recombines TRBV2 with TRBJ2-4, with no clear D. This CDR3 is 14 amino acids long. Germline values: CDR1 SNHLY, CDR2 FYNNEI. V lost 3 bases and J 5 bases, leaving 11 bases between the germline ends. CDR3 residues: CASSDKRPQNIQYF. The CDR3 DNA sequence: TGTGCCAGCAGTGATAAGAGGCCCCAAAACATTCAGTACTTC.

This clonotype appeared a few times. V and J are TRBV5-1 and TRBJ2-5; either TRBD1 or TRBD2 may supply D (6 bases each). V shed 4 bases and J shed 1 base, with 17 bases lying between them. This CDR3 comprises 16 residues. Germline CDR1 reads SGHRS; CDR2 reads YFSETQ. The CDR3 coding sequence is TGCGCCAGCAGCAGGGGGGACTTCCAAGCCCAAGAGACCCAGTACTTC. Protein sequence: CASSRGDFQAQETQYF.

This clonotype was recorded at least ten times. The chain couples TRBV14 to TRBJ2-5, with D uncertain. This CDR3 spans 14 amino acids. Germline-derived CDR1 and CDR2 are SGHDN and FVKESK. V lost 4 bases to trimming and J lost 1 base, with 10 bases between them. CDR3 amino acids: CASSLNRAQETQYF. CDR3 sequence (DNA): TGTGCCAGCAGCCTCAACCGGGCCCAAGAGACCCAGTACTTC.

This clonotype was counted a few times. The chain has TRBV20-1 and TRBJ2-5; possible D gene TRBD2, 5 bases. The V gene lost 0 bases and the J gene lost 5 bases, with 19 bases spanning the gap. CDR1 is DFQATT and CDR2 is SNEGSKA in the germline V gene (reference sequence). This CDR3 has 16 residues. The CDR3 bases are TGCAGTGCTAGAGAAAGTCCGGTGACTAATCGGGAGACCCAGTACTTC. It is translated as CSARESPVTNRETQYF.

This clonotype has just a few counts. This sequence joins TRBV20-1 and TRBJ1-2, with D possibly TRBD1 on 5 matching bases. CDR3 length: 16 amino acids. V was clipped by 1 base and J by 6 bases, with 21 bases between them. From germline, CDR1 is DFQATT and CDR2 SNEGSKA (reference sequence). CDR3 nucleotides: TGCAGTGCTAGAGCCCTCCATCGGGGGGAAGCAGATGGCTACACCTTC. This translates into CSARALHRGEADGYTF.

This clonotype was picked up a small number of times. This rearrangement joins TRBV20-1 to TRBJ2-3; 9 nucleotides match TRBD2. The CDR3 is made up of 13 amino acids. The germline CDR1 and CDR2 sequences are DFQATT and SNEGSKA (reference sequence). Trimming removed 3 bases from V and 6 bases from J; junction bases left unmatched: 4. The CDR3 sequence: CSASGGRVDTQYF. The CDR3 DNA follows: TGCAGTGCTAGCGGCGGGAGGGTGGATACGCAGTATTTT.